Listed here are 27 T cell receptor beta chains from one sample, sequenced in a study of response to subunit inactivated influenza vaccine. TCRdb re-called the RT-PCR reads with MiXCR, one entry per CDR3 protein. In the table there are 450,000 to 500,000 distinct CDR3 sequences, approximately 11% of which are singletons. The sequencing used PBMCs from blood, collected more than 35 days after vaccination. These receptor sequences come from a man over 45 who received an inactivated influenza vaccine.

This clonotype was seen more than once but under ten times. The chain joins TRBV7-2 to TRBJ1-2; D not certain. This CDR3 comprises 15 residues. V shed 0 bases and J shed 4 bases, with 12 bases lying between them. The V gene's germline CDR1 is SGHTA and CDR2 FQGNSA. The chain's CDR3 is CASSLALGRSYGYTF. Here the CDR3 DNA reads TGTGCCAGCAGCTTAGCGTTGGGCAGGAGCTATGGCTACACCTTC.

J is TRBJ2-3 and V is TRBV12-3 or TRBV12-4, with TRBD2 as a possible D gene (5 bases). This CDR3 has 15 amino acids. Trimming took off 7 bases at V and 2 bases at J, with 16 bases between the two ends. The chain's CDR3 is CASTPAREITDTQYF. The CDR3 DNA follows: TGTGCCAGCACCCCAGCCCGGGAAATCACAGATACGCAGTATTTT.

V and J are TRBV6-6 and TRBJ2-1; D unclear. Germline V gene data show CDR1 as MNHNY and CDR2 as SVGAGI (reference sequence). This CDR3 has 11 amino acids. V was trimmed by 10 bases and J by 4 bases, leaving 8 bases between them. The CDR3 sequence: CATLEYNEQFF. CDR3 bases: TGTGCCACGCTTGAATACAATGAGCAGTTCTTC.

V is TRBV7-3 and J is TRBJ2-3, with D tentatively TRBD1 (5 bases). The CDR3 spans 15 residues. The V gene lost 5 bases and the J gene lost 3 bases, with 15 bases spanning the gap. Germline lookup yields CDR1 SGHTA and CDR2 FQGTGA. DNA of the CDR3: TGTGCCAGCAGCCCCTTAGGGGTCCAGACAGATACGCAGTATTTT. Its translation: CASSPLGVQTDTQYF.

This chain links TRBV7-2 with TRBJ1-1; 8 nucleotides match TRBD1. Germline CDR1 reads SGHTA; CDR2 reads FQGNSA. V trimming: 4 bases; J trimming: 4 bases; junction bases outside the gene matches: 5. The CDR3 sequence is 14 residues long. The CDR3 sequence: CASSSRTGSTEAFF. CDR3 nucleotide sequence: TGTGCCAGCAGCTCCCGGACAGGGAGCACTGAAGCTTTCTTT.

This clonotype was observed a few times. This chain joins TRBV4-2 and TRBJ2-7; tentative D call: TRBD1 (6 bases). Trimming removed 1 base from V and 5 bases from J, with 15 bases in between. This CDR3 is 15 amino acids long. The germline CDR1 and CDR2 sequences are LGHNA and YNFKEQ. The CDR3 here is CASSQVYRVVNEQYF. The CDR3 bases are TGTGCCAGCAGCCAAGTGTACAGGGTTGTCAACGAGCAGTACTTC.

This clonotype was picked up a small number of times. The chain carries TRBV5-1 and TRBJ2-1; perhaps TRBD1 as D (6 bases). Germline CDR1 SGHRS, CDR2 YFSETQ. This CDR3 spans 15 amino acids. Trimming cost V 4 bases and J 5 bases, with 16 bases left between them. This CDR3 is CASSLRQDTNNEQFF. The CDR3 coding sequence is TGCGCCAGCAGCCTTAGACAGGATACAAACAATGAGCAGTTCTTC.

This clonotype was counted many times. The chain couples TRBV5-1 to TRBJ2-1; D gene unclear. Germline V gene sequence: CDR1 SGHRS, CDR2 YFSETQ. This CDR3 comprises 12 residues. V lost 5 bases, J lost 5 bases, and 8 bases lay in between. The CDR3 sequence: CASSISNNEQFF. CDR3 sequence (DNA): TGCGCCAGCAGTATTTCAAACAATGAGCAGTTCTTC.

CDR3 in DNA: TGTGCCAGCAGCTGGGGGGGACAGCACCAAGAGACCCAGTACTTC. Residues: CASSWGGQHQETQYF. The chain couples TRBV5-5 to TRBJ2-5; D is possibly TRBD1 or TRBD2 (7 bases each). Germline-derived CDR1 and CDR2 are SGHKS and YYEKEE (reference sequence). The CDR3 extends over 15 amino acids. V lost 3 bases to trimming and J lost 0 bases, with 12 bases between them.

This clonotype was seen only a few times. The chain employs TRBV7-3 and TRBJ2-2; 7 nucleotides agree with TRBD2. Germline loops: CDR1 SGHTA, CDR2 FQGTGA. Losses at the gene ends were 4 bases for V and 5 bases for J; bases not matched to a gene: 10. The CDR3 runs to 16 residues. The CDR3 reads CASSSRAGLDTGELFF. CDR3 in DNA: TGTGCCAGCAGCTCGAGAGCGGGGCTTGATACCGGGGAGCTGTTTTTT.

The V gene is TRBV7-9, the J gene TRBJ1-4; D ambiguous. V shed 5 bases and J shed 8 bases, with 18 bases lying between them. This CDR3 comprises 15 residues. Germline-derived CDR1 and CDR2 are SEHNR and FQNEAQ (reference sequence). In DNA form, the CDR3 reads TGTGCCAGCAGCCCAAACTTGTCAGGAGGCGAAAAACTGTTTTTT. It translates to CASSPNLSGGEKLFF.

This clonotype appeared a few times. J is TRBJ2-7 and V is TRBV15, with D hard to call. V was shortened by 0 bases and J by 5 bases, with 14 bases between the two germline ends. The CDR3 is made up of 15 amino acids. Germline lookup yields CDR1 LNHNV and CDR2 YYDKDF (reference sequence). CDR3 amino acids: CATSRDRSRTHEQYF. The CDR3 bases are TGTGCCACCAGCAGAGATCGATCGAGAACCCACGAGCAGTACTTC.

This clonotype was observed at least ten times. This chain uses TRBV12-3 or TRBV12-4 with TRBJ2-7; 11 bases fit TRBD2. The V and J ends lost 5 bases and 4 bases, in that order; junction bases with no gene match: 7. This CDR3 contains 15 residues. The CDR3 reads CASSPTGLAGYEQYF. As DNA, the CDR3 is TGTGCCAGCAGTCCAACCGGACTAGCGGGTTACGAGCAGTACTTC.

In its sample, this clonotype was seen a few times. The gene calls are TRBV29-1 and TRBJ2-2, with D perhaps given as TRBD1 or TRBD2 (5 bases each). Germline V CDR1 and CDR2: SQVTM, ANQGSEA. Trimming left V 4 bases short and J 4 bases short, with 10 bases between. This CDR3 contains 13 residues. CDR3 DNA: TGCAGCGTTGGAGGGACGGGCACCGGGGAGCTGTTTTTT. Its protein product is CSVGGTGTGELFF.

The rearrangement joins TRBV6-2 or TRBV6-3 to TRBJ2-3; D uncertain. The CDR3 spans 16 residues. V shed 4 bases and J shed 1 base, with 15 bases lying between them. The germline V gene has CDR1 MNHEY and CDR2 SVGEGT. This chain's CDR3 is CASSSPRSARTDTQYF. CDR3 bases: TGTGCCAGCAGTTCGCCTCGGAGCGCCCGCACAGATACGCAGTATTTT.

This clonotype has a count of ten or more. The chain is built from TRBV12-3 or TRBV12-4 and TRBJ1-1; no reliable D call. The ends were cut back, 6 bases at V and 2 bases at J, with 10 bases in the middle. This CDR3 contains 13 residues. CDR3 bases: TGTGCCAGCAGCTCACCCGTTAACACTGAAGCTTTCTTT. Translating it yields CASSSPVNTEAFF.

This clonotype was detected ten times or more. V usage is TRBV7-9 and J usage is TRBJ1-1; TRBD1 matches 8 bases. CDR3 size: 15 residues. Germline CDR1 and CDR2: SEHNR and FQNEAQ (reference sequence). The V segment lost 1 base and the J segment 4 bases; nucleotides outside the gene matches: 5. The CDR3 DNA reads as TGTGCCAGCAGCTTAGAGGCAGGGGGCGGCACTGAAGCTTTCTTT. Amino acid sequence: CASSLEAGGGTEAFF.

This clonotype came up a few times. The chain links TRBV3-1 to TRBJ2-1, with TRBD2 identical over 13 bases. Germline CDR1 and CDR2: LGHDT and YNNKEL (reference sequence). The CDR3 runs to 15 residues. Trimming took 0 bases from V and 15 from J; bases not matched to a gene: 8. CDR3: CASSQDLTSGRQRFF. The CDR3 DNA reads as TGTGCCAGCAGCCAAGATTTGACTAGCGGGAGGCAGCGGTTCTTC.

This clonotype was seen only a few times. The chain combines TRBV28 with TRBJ2-4; TRBD2 matches 10 bases. CDR3 size: 17 residues. V was pared by 5 bases and J by 12 bases, with 19 bases of the junction left unmatched. CDR1 is MDHEN, CDR2 SYDVKM, per germline. The CDR3 region is CASSPPPGLAGAPAQYF. The CDR3 DNA follows: TGTGCCAGCAGTCCACCCCCTGGGCTAGCGGGGGCCCCAGCTCAGTACTTC.

This clonotype appeared many times. The CDR3 protein is CASSAQGAYTGELFF. The CDR3 nucleotides read TGTGCCAGCAGCGCACAGGGGGCTTACACCGGGGAGCTGTTTTTT. The chain couples TRBV7-2 to TRBJ2-2, with TRBD1 matching over 9 bases. With V trimmed by 5 bases and J by 3 bases, 4 bases remained unmatched. The germline V gene encodes CDR1 SGHTA and CDR2 FQGNSA. The CDR3 consists of 15 residues.

This clonotype was observed a few times. The CDR3 DNA follows: TGTGCCAGCAGCTTAGCAGCTACACTTAATGAAAAACTGTTTTTT. Protein: CASSLAATLNEKLFF. J is TRBJ1-4 and V is TRBV7-2; D gene unclear. With 0 bases removed from V and 4 bases from J, the gap between germline ends came to 9 bases. The CDR3 has 15 residues. Germline-derived CDR1 and CDR2 are SGHTA and FQGNSA.

The table lists this clonotype with many counts. The genes are TRBV29-1 and TRBJ2-3, with D perhaps matching TRBD2 (5 bases). This CDR3 is built from 14 residues. Trimming took off 4 bases at V and 1 base at J, with 12 bases between the two ends. Germline CDR1 and CDR2: SQVTM and ANQGSEA. CDR3 in amino acids: CSVGGAERTDTQYF. CDR3 DNA sequence: TGCAGCGTTGGGGGAGCGGAGCGCACAGATACGCAGTATTTT.

This rearrangement joins TRBV5-8 to TRBJ1-1; D possibly corresponds to TRBD1 (5 bases). The CDR3 totals 16 residues. CDR1 is SGHTS, CDR2 YDEGEE, per germline. V was shortened by 4 bases and J by 0 bases, with 16 bases between the two germline ends. The CDR3 DNA follows: TGTGCCAGCAGCCCGGGACTGTCGTTCATGAACACTGAAGCTTTCTTT. Translation gives CASSPGLSFMNTEAFF. The full variable domain, in which reference TRBV5-8 and TRBJ1-1 provide the parts outside the CDR3, is EAGVTQSPTHLIKTRGQQATLRCSPISGHTSVYWYQQALGLGLQFLLWYDEGEERNRGNFPPRFSGRQFPNYSSELNVNALELEDSALYLCASSPGLSFMNTEAFFGQGTRLTVV.

This clonotype was seen at least ten times. This rearrangement joins TRBV12-3 or TRBV12-4 to TRBJ1-5; maybe TRBD1 (6 bases). V lost 5 bases and J 11 bases, leaving 10 bases between the germline ends. The length of the CDR3 is 11 residues. CDR3 nucleotide sequence: TGTGCCAGCAGTACAGGGCGAGCCCAGCATTTT. The encoded protein is CASSTGRAQHF.

Ten or more counts support this clonotype. This sequence joins TRBV7-9 and TRBJ2-1, with 8 nucleotides matching TRBD1. The CDR3 sequence is 16 residues long. Unmatched junction bases numbered 2, after V lost 1 base and J lost 0 bases. The germline CDR1 and CDR2 sequences are SEHNR and FQNEAQ (reference sequence). CDR3 nucleotide sequence: TGTGCCAGCAGCTTAGGGACAGGGAGCTCCTACAATGAGCAGTTCTTC. Translation gives CASSLGTGSSYNEQFF.

The rearrangement joins TRBV4-3 to TRBJ1-5; 8 bases map to TRBD1. This CDR3 comprises 14 residues. The V gene's germline CDR1 is LGHNA and CDR2 YSLEER. Unmatched junction bases numbered 4, after V lost 3 bases and J lost 6 bases. CDR3 residues: CASSQSRGPQPQHF. For the CDR3, the DNA is TGCGCCAGCAGCCAGAGCAGGGGGCCTCAGCCCCAGCATTTT.

The chain is built from TRBV7-9 and TRBJ2-2; 14 bases align to TRBD2. CDR1 is SEHNR, CDR2 FQNEAQ, per germline (reference sequence). The CDR3 is 17 amino acids. V trimming: 10 bases; J trimming: 4 bases; junction bases outside the gene matches: 11. The CDR3 nucleotides read TGTGCCACCCCGGGACTAGCGGGAGCAGGTACCACCGGGGAGCTGTTTTTT. Translating gives CATPGLAGAGTTGELFF.